This TCR beta chain was captured by sequencing in a study of blood T cells in healthy people across ages. Study results and caveats: It was held that diversity estimates obtained from one million T cells represented underestimates.

A sample-barcoded 5' primer and a J-beta primer mix were used in a second PCR of about 7 to 12 cycles. Each cDNA molecule received a tag from a template-switch adaptor that had 12 random nucleotides. TCRdb re-called the 5' RACE reads with MiXCR, one entry per CDR3 protein. The data hold approximately 1.5 million distinct CDR3 sequences, with around 36% observed a single time. Peripheral blood was drawn, about 10 milliliters per donor. No fewer than 7 million PBMCs went into each sample. Germline V CDR1 and CDR2: MGHRA, YSYEKL. V lost 1 base to trimming and J lost 7 bases, with 5 bases between them. The CDR3 length is 12 residues. This clonotype was recorded many times. Its antigen is not identified.

This clonotype was sampled from a woman aged 25 to 45 in good health. The specimen sequenced was blood. The chain links TRBV4-1 to TRBJ2-4; D is ambiguous. The CDR3 loop is CASSQGHNIQYF. In DNA form, the CDR3 reads TGCGCCAGCAGCCAAGGACACAACATTCAGTACTTC.